The entry below gives a single T cell receptor (beta chain) sequence along with its context. Its antigen is unidentified. V was clipped by 4 bases and J by 1 base, with 7 bases between them. Germline lookup yields CDR1 SNHLY and CDR2 FYNNEI. This CDR3 is built from 13 residues. The sample belongs to a study of memory CD4+ T cells and cytomegalovirus serostatus. For the study at large: Healthy Belgian adult donors included 9 or 10 CMV-positive and some 23 CMV-negative people. Study results and limitations: Of approximately 150 reported CMV TCRbeta sequences, roughly 67 were found in memory CD4+ repertoires.

The sort gate was single viable CD3+CD4+CD8-CD45RO+ cells for memory CD4+ T cells. Clones were read by immunoSEQ multiplex PCR, and TCRdb kept only the in-frame ones, dropping some. Found here are about 46,000 clones, over 70% of them singletons; the top ten hold just over 0.6%. The TCR comes from an adult in good health and CMV-seronegative. This chain links TRBV2 with TRBJ1-1; no clear D. The specimen sequenced was memory CD4+ T cells from blood. Here the CDR3 DNA reads TGTGCCAGCAGTGCATTGGGGAACACTGAAGCTTTCTTT. Its protein product is CASSALGNTEAFF.